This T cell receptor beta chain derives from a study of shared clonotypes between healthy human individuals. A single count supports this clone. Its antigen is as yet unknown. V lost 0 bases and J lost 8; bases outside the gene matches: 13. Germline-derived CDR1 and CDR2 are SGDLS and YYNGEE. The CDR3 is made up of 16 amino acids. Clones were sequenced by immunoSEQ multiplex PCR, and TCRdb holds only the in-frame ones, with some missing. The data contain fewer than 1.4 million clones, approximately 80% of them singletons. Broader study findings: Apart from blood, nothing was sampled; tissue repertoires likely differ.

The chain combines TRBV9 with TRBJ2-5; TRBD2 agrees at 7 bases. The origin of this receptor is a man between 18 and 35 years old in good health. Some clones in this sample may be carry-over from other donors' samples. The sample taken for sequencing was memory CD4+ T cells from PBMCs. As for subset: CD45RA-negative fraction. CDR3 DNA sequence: TGTGCCAGCAGCGTAGCATTGTCGGGAGGCGCCGGTACCCAGTACTTC. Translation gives CASSVALSGGAGTQYF.